The 6 T cell receptor beta chains presented below share a single source sample, sequenced in a study of T cell repertoires in cytomegalovirus infection. No antigen has been assigned to these receptors. TCRdb re-called the reads with MiXCR, one entry per CDR3 protein. The table includes approximately 1,000,000 distinct CDR3 sequences, more than 25% detected once. The sequenced sample was cultured CD8+ T cells from PBMCs, obtained from culture after CMV antigen stimulation. The origin of the receptors is a human donor in good health (CMV status not recorded). Some clones in this sample may be carry-over from other donors' samples.

The chain joins TRBV5-4 to TRBJ2-7; D is unresolved. Germline loops: CDR1 SGHNT, CDR2 YYREEE (reference sequence). The CDR3 spans 15 residues. Trimming took 4 bases from V and 2 from J, leaving 16 bases between them. This chain's CDR3 is CASSLPGPAPYEQYV. CDR3 DNA sequence: TGTGCCAGCAGCCTCCCCGGACCGGCCCCCTACGAGCAGTACGTC.

This clonotype was observed a handful of times. The genes are TRBV10-3 and TRBJ1-3; 7 nucleotides match TRBD1. Germline V gene sequence: CDR1 ENHRY, CDR2 SYGVKD. The CDR3 totals 15 residues. V gave up 6 bases and J gave up 0 bases; unmatched junction bases: 5. As DNA, the CDR3 is TGTGCCATCAGCGAACGGGACAGCTCTGGAAACACCATATATTTT. Translation gives CAISERDSSGNTIYF.

This chain joins TRBV7-8 and TRBJ2-1; 9 nucleotides agree with TRBD1. V shed 5 bases, J shed 4 bases, and the junction held 6 bases outside the gene matches. Germline CDR1 and CDR2: SGHVS and FQNEAQ. CDR3 length equals 15 residues. CDR3 amino acids: CASSPRTGVYNEQFF. CDR3 nucleotides: TGTGCCAGCAGCCCGCGGACAGGGGTTTACAATGAGCAGTTCTTC.

The chain is built from TRBV12-3 or TRBV12-4 and TRBJ2-3; D is unresolved. V was shortened by 3 bases and J by 6 bases, with 10 bases between the two germline ends. The CDR3 is 13 residues long. CDR3 loop: CASSFAAYDTQYF. The CDR3 nucleotides are TGTGCCAGCAGTTTTGCTGCGTACGATACGCAGTATTTT.

The table lists this clonotype with a few counts. The rearrangement links TRBV7-9 to TRBJ2-7, with D perhaps matching TRBD1 (5 bases). This CDR3 has 13 residues. Trimming removed 8 bases from V and 5 bases from J, with 16 bases in between. Germline CDR1 and CDR2: SEHNR and FQNEAQ (reference sequence). The CDR3 loop is CASETTESDEQYV. The DNA for the CDR3 is TGTGCCAGCGAGACGACAGAGAGTGACGAGCAGTACGTC.

On this clonotype itself: This clone may be a read error of a much larger clone one base away. The CDR3, as DNA: TGTGCCAGCAACTTAAGCCGACGGAGAGGCTACACCTTC. This codes for CASNLSRRRGYTF. The chain has TRBV7-2 and TRBJ1-2, with unresolved D. Germline loops: CDR1 SGHTA, CDR2 FQGNSA. This CDR3 is built from 13 residues.